This record concerns one TCR beta chain sequence. Its antigen is still unknown. CDR3 size: 18 residues. The entry originates in a study of monozygotic twins with inflammatory bowel disease. TCRdb re-called the 5' RACE reads; one entry per CDR3 protein, DNA not given. The listing records around 140,000 distinct CDR3 sequences. Findings of the study overall: No single strong signal or clonotype associated with IBD was supported. Using the inverse Simpson index, IBD patients had lower TCRbeta diversity than healthy co-twins.

This receptor was identified in a human donor with ulcerative colitis or Crohn's disease, or a healthy co-twin of an affected twin (not recorded which). The material sequenced was blood. This chain uses TRBV12-3 or TRBV12-4 with TRBJ2-3; the D call from TCRdb, TRBD2, cannot be confirmed without DNA. CDR3 sequence reads: CASSLIPTGTSNADTQYF.